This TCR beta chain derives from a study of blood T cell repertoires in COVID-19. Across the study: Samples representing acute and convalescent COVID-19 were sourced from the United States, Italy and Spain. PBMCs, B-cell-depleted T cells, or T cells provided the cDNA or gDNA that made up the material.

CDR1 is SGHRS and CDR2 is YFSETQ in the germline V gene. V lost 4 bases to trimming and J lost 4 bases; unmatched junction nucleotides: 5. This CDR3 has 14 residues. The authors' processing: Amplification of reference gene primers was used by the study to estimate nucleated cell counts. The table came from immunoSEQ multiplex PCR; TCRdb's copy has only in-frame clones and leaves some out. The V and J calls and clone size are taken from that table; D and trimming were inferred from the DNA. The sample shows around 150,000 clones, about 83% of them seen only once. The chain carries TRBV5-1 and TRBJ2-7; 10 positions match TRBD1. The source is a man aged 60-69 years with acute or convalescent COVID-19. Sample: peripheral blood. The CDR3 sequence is CASSAGTGVYEQYF. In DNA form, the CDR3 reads TGCGCCAGCAGCGCCGGGACAGGGGTGTACGAGCAGTACTTC.